This is a list of T cell receptor beta chains from one sample in a study of blood T cells in healthy people across ages. A single record per CDR3 protein comes from TCRdb applying MiXCR to the 5' RACE reads. The sample consists of 1.5 million to 2 million distinct CDR3 sequences, 40% to 55% of them appearing once. Sequences were obtained from blood. The receptors shown here come from a woman in her 40s in good health. CDR3s include the opening cysteine and the closing phenylalanine or tryptophan. A D gene is named only where the DNA matches it firmly. Size is omitted from some rows. Given values are once, few, many or a class for expanded clones.

J gene: TRBJ1-2
clone size: .
V gene: TRBV7-9
CDR3 length: 14
D gene: TRBD1
CDR3 DNA: TGTGCCAGCAGCTCTGCGACAGGGAACTATGGCTACACCTTC
CDR3 protein: CASSSATGNYGYTF

J gene: TRBJ2-1
clone size: .
V gene: TRBV28
CDR3 length: 15
D gene: .
CDR3 DNA: TGTGCCAGCAGTCCTCGACAGGAGACCTACAAGGAGCAGTTCTTC
CDR3 protein: CASSPRQETYKEQFF

J gene: TRBJ2-7
clone size: .
V gene: TRBV20-1
CDR3 length: 15
D gene: TRBD1
CDR3 DNA: TGCAGTGCTAGAGATCTGGGGCAGGGGGTTGCCGAGCAGTACTTC
CDR3 protein: CSARDLGQGVAEQYF

J gene: TRBJ1-1
clone size: few
V gene: TRBV25-1
CDR3 length: 11
D gene: .
CDR3 DNA: TGTGCCAGCAGTGAATTAGCTGAAGCTTTCTTT
CDR3 protein: CASSELAEAFF

J gene: TRBJ1-4
clone size: .
V gene: TRBV4-3
CDR3 length: 15
D gene: .
CDR3 DNA: TGCGCCAGCAGCCAAGATCGGATTCAAAATGAAAAACTGTTTTTT
CDR3 protein: CASSQDRIQNEKLFF

J gene: TRBJ2-7
clone size: .
V gene: TRBV28
CDR3 length: 14
D gene: TRBD1
CDR3 DNA: TGTGCCAGCAGTGGACAGGGGAGGACCTACGAGCAGTACTTC
CDR3 protein: CASSGQGRTYEQYF

J gene: TRBJ2-5
clone size: many
V gene: TRBV5-1
CDR3 length: 14
D gene: .
CDR3 DNA: TGCGCCAGCAGCTTGGCCTCGCGAGGCGAGACCCAGTACTTC
CDR3 protein: CASSLASRGETQYF

J gene: TRBJ2-3
clone size: few
V gene: TRBV18
CDR3 length: 18
D gene: .
CDR3 DNA: TGTGCCAGCTCACCAACCCGTCTGGCAGACCCTTACACAGATACGCAGTATTTT
CDR3 protein: CASSPTRLADPYTDTQYF

J gene: TRBJ2-6
clone size: .
V gene: TRBV15
CDR3 length: 17
D gene: .
CDR3 DNA: TGTGCCACCAGCAGCAGGGGTCCTAGCTCTGGGGCCAACGTCCTGACTTTC
CDR3 protein: CATSSRGPSSGANVLTF

J gene: TRBJ2-3
clone size: few
V gene: TRBV9
CDR3 length: 15
D gene: .
CDR3 DNA: TGTGCCAGCAGCGTTATGGAGGGTAGGACAGATACGCAGTATTTT
CDR3 protein: CASSVMEGRTDTQYF

J gene: TRBJ2-4
clone size: .
V gene: TRBV29-1
CDR3 length: 15
D gene: TRBD2
CDR3 DNA: TGCAGCGTTGAAGGGACTGGCGGGGGGATAAACATTCAGTACTTC
CDR3 protein: CSVEGTGGGINIQYF

J gene: TRBJ2-6
clone size: .
V gene: TRBV5-5
CDR3 length: 20
D gene: .
CDR3 DNA: TGTGCCAGCAGCTTGTCCTCGGTTCAAAGAACCTTCTCTGGGGCCAACGTCCTGACTTTC
CDR3 protein: CASSLSSVQRTFSGANVLTF

J gene: TRBJ2-3
clone size: .
V gene: TRBV5-1
CDR3 length: 18
D gene: .
CDR3 DNA: TGCGCCAGCAGCTTGGGACGGCGGCGGCGCAGTGACACAGATACGCAGTATTTT
CDR3 protein: CASSLGRRRRSDTDTQYF

J gene: TRBJ2-7
clone size: few
V gene: TRBV21-1
CDR3 length: 19
D gene: .
CDR3 DNA: TGTGCCAGCAGCACCTCCCGGGACAGGGTAAATGGTCCACTTTACGAGCAGTACTTC
CDR3 protein: CASSTSRDRVNGPLYEQYF

J gene: TRBJ2-3
clone size: .
V gene: TRBV28
CDR3 length: 15
D gene: .
CDR3 DNA: TGTGCCAGCAGCCAGGGTGGGGTGTTGCAGGATACGCAGTATTTT
CDR3 protein: CASSQGGVLQDTQYF

J gene: TRBJ1-6
clone size: .
V gene: TRBV29-1
CDR3 length: 12
D gene: TRBD1
CDR3 DNA: TGCAGCGTCGGGGACAGGGTTTCACCCCTCCACTTT
CDR3 protein: CSVGDRVSPLHF

J gene: TRBJ2-3
clone size: .
V gene: TRBV5-1
CDR3 length: 14
D gene: TRBD1
CDR3 DNA: TGCGCCAGCAGCTTTCAGGGGGAAGTAAATACGCAGTATTTT
CDR3 protein: CASSFQGEVNTQYF

J gene: TRBJ2-3
clone size: .
V gene: TRBV6-2/TRBV6-3
CDR3 length: 15
D gene: TRBD1
CDR3 DNA: TGTGCCAGCAGTTCCCCGACAGGGGGGGAAGATACGCAGTATTTT
CDR3 protein: CASSSPTGGEDTQYF

J gene: TRBJ2-3
clone size: many
V gene: TRBV7-3
CDR3 length: 14
D gene: .
CDR3 DNA: TGTGCCAGCAGCTTAGGGGCCTACACAGATACGCAGTATTTT
CDR3 protein: CASSLGAYTDTQYF

J gene: TRBJ1-5
clone size: few
V gene: TRBV20-1
CDR3 length: 13
D gene: .
CDR3 DNA: TGCAGTGCTAGATGGGCAGGGGTTCAGCCCCAGCATTTT
CDR3 protein: CSARWAGVQPQHF

J gene: TRBJ2-1
clone size: .
V gene: TRBV7-3
CDR3 length: 16
D gene: .
CDR3 DNA: TGTGCCAGCAGCCCCCTGAGTACAGACTCCTACAATGAGCAGTTCTTC
CDR3 protein: CASSPLSTDSYNEQFF

J gene: TRBJ1-2
clone size: .
V gene: TRBV29-1
CDR3 length: 16
D gene: TRBD1
CDR3 DNA: TGCAGCGTTGGGGATCGGACAGGCCCCATGAACTATGGCTACACCTTC
CDR3 protein: CSVGDRTGPMNYGYTF

J gene: TRBJ2-1
clone size: few
V gene: TRBV5-6
CDR3 length: 13
D gene: .
CDR3 DNA: TGTGCCAGCAGCTCTCTTGGTCTCAATGAGCAGTTCTTC
CDR3 protein: CASSSLGLNEQFF

J gene: TRBJ2-4
clone size: .
V gene: TRBV27
CDR3 length: 14
D gene: .
CDR3 DNA: TGTGCCAGCAGTGTTGGGGGCCCCAAAAACATTCAGTACTTC
CDR3 protein: CASSVGGPKNIQYF

J gene: TRBJ1-5
clone size: .
V gene: TRBV20-1
CDR3 length: 15
D gene: .
CDR3 DNA: TGCAGTGCTAGAGGGACAACATATAGCAATCAGCCCCAGCATTTT
CDR3 protein: CSARGTTYSNQPQHF

J gene: TRBJ1-2
clone size: .
V gene: TRBV4-3
CDR3 length: 15
D gene: TRBD1
CDR3 DNA: TGCGCCAGCAGCCTTATCGAGGGGGCTGAGCGTGGCTACACCTTC
CDR3 protein: CASSLIEGAERGYTF

J gene: TRBJ2-1
clone size: few
V gene: TRBV7-2
CDR3 length: 16
D gene: .
CDR3 DNA: TGTGCCAGCAGCTTAGGGGCAACGAGCTCCTACAATGAGCAGTTCTTC
CDR3 protein: CASSLGATSSYNEQFF

J gene: TRBJ2-5
clone size: .
V gene: TRBV28
CDR3 length: 16
D gene: .
CDR3 DNA: TGTGCCAGCAGTTTAACGGGGGAGGGGGCGGGTGAGACCCAGTACTTC
CDR3 protein: CASSLTGEGAGETQYF

J gene: TRBJ1-6
clone size: .
V gene: TRBV28
CDR3 length: 17
D gene: .
CDR3 DNA: TGTGCCAGCAGTTCCCATGTTCGGTTCAGGGATAATTCACCCCTCCACTTT
CDR3 protein: CASSSHVRFRDNSPLHF

J gene: TRBJ2-2
clone size: few
V gene: TRBV28
CDR3 length: 14
D gene: TRBD2
CDR3 DNA: TGTGCCAGCAAACAAACTAGCGGCACCGGGGAGCTGTTTTTT
CDR3 protein: CASKQTSGTGELFF

J gene: TRBJ2-3
clone size: few
V gene: TRBV20-1
CDR3 length: 13
D gene: .
CDR3 DNA: TGCAGTGCTAGAGAGGGTTTCACAGATACGCAGTATTTT
CDR3 protein: CSAREGFTDTQYF

J gene: TRBJ2-7
clone size: once
V gene: TRBV12-5
CDR3 length: 15
D gene: TRBD1
CDR3 DNA: TGTGCTAGTGGTTTGGCCTGGACAGGAGCCTACGAGCAGTACTTC
CDR3 protein: CASGLAWTGAYEQYF

J gene: TRBJ1-2
clone size: .
V gene: TRBV12-3/TRBV12-4
CDR3 length: 12
D gene: .
CDR3 DNA: TGTGCCAGCAGTTTACAGGGCCTGGGCTACACCTTC
CDR3 protein: CASSLQGLGYTF

J gene: TRBJ2-1
clone size: few
V gene: TRBV27
CDR3 length: 16
D gene: .
CDR3 DNA: TGTGCCAGCAAACCCCCGAATACCCTCGACCCCAATGAGCAGTTCTTC
CDR3 protein: CASKPPNTLDPNEQFF

J gene: TRBJ2-7
clone size: many
V gene: TRBV7-2
CDR3 length: 13
D gene: .
CDR3 DNA: TGTGCCAGCAGCTTAGGCCCTAGCTCCGAGCAGTACTTC
CDR3 protein: CASSLGPSSEQYF

J gene: TRBJ1-1
clone size: .
V gene: TRBV9
CDR3 length: 15
D gene: .
CDR3 DNA: TGTGCCAGCAGCACCCACCCGGGGACCTACACTGAAGCTTTCTTT
CDR3 protein: CASSTHPGTYTEAFF

J gene: TRBJ1-2
clone size: .
V gene: TRBV28
CDR3 length: 15
D gene: TRBD1
CDR3 DNA: TGTGCCAGCAGTCCCGAGGTGGACAGGGGGGTTGGCTACACCTTC
CDR3 protein: CASSPEVDRGVGYTF

J gene: TRBJ2-5
clone size: .
V gene: TRBV7-2
CDR3 length: 16
D gene: .
CDR3 DNA: TGTGCCAGCAGCTTATTTGATTTAGGAGCTGAAGAGACCCAGTACTTC
CDR3 protein: CASSLFDLGAEETQYF

J gene: TRBJ2-1
clone size: .
V gene: TRBV2
CDR3 length: 14
D gene: TRBD1
CDR3 DNA: TGTGCCAGCATAAGAGGGGACAGGGTCAATGAGCAGTTCTTC
CDR3 protein: CASIRGDRVNEQFF

J gene: TRBJ2-5
clone size: .
V gene: TRBV7-8
CDR3 length: 15
D gene: .
CDR3 DNA: TGTGCCAGCAGCCAAAGCCAGACCCTTCAAGAGACCCAGTACTTC
CDR3 protein: CASSQSQTLQETQYF

J gene: TRBJ1-1
clone size: .
V gene: TRBV11-2
CDR3 length: 13
D gene: .
CDR3 DNA: TGTGCCAGCAGTTTCGTATCGTACACTGAAGCTTTCTTT
CDR3 protein: CASSFVSYTEAFF

J gene: TRBJ1-2
clone size: .
V gene: TRBV6-2/TRBV6-3
CDR3 length: 14
D gene: TRBD1
CDR3 DNA: TGTGCCAGCATACGACAGGGAAGAGTGGATGGCTACACCTTC
CDR3 protein: CASIRQGRVDGYTF

J gene: TRBJ2-3
clone size: .
V gene: TRBV5-6
CDR3 length: 19
D gene: TRBD2
CDR3 DNA: TGTGCCAGCAGCTTGAGAGTGACTAGCGGGGGGGCCACGACAGATACGCAGTATTTT
CDR3 protein: CASSLRVTSGGATTDTQYF

J gene: TRBJ1-5
clone size: .
V gene: TRBV20-1
CDR3 length: 14
D gene: TRBD1
CDR3 DNA: TGCAGTGCTGTCCGGGACAGAAACAATCAGCCCCAGCATTTT
CDR3 protein: CSAVRDRNNQPQHF

J gene: TRBJ2-5
clone size: .
V gene: TRBV21-1
CDR3 length: 16
D gene: .
CDR3 DNA: TGTGTCAGCAGCAAACCCAGGACAGGGGTTCGGGAGACCCAGTACTTC
CDR3 protein: CVSSKPRTGVRETQYF

J gene: TRBJ1-2
clone size: few
V gene: TRBV14
CDR3 length: 14
D gene: .
CDR3 DNA: TGTGCCAGCAGCCAAGGGGTTTGGGGATATGGCTACACCTTC
CDR3 protein: CASSQGVWGYGYTF

J gene: TRBJ2-5
clone size: .
V gene: TRBV5-1
CDR3 length: 13
D gene: .
CDR3 DNA: TGCGCCAGCAGTAGGGACCCCACAGAGACCCAGTACTTC
CDR3 protein: CASSRDPTETQYF

J gene: TRBJ2-3
clone size: .
V gene: TRBV13
CDR3 length: 17
D gene: TRBD2
CDR3 DNA: TGTGCCAGCAGCCCAATTGCGGCTAGCGGGGACCCAGATACGCAGTATTTT
CDR3 protein: CASSPIAASGDPDTQYF

J gene: TRBJ2-7
clone size: .
V gene: TRBV6-6
CDR3 length: 12
D gene: .
CDR3 DNA: TGTGCCAGCAAGAACAGGGAGTACGAGCAGTACTTC
CDR3 protein: CASKNREYEQYF

J gene: TRBJ2-5
clone size: .
V gene: TRBV7-2
CDR3 length: 14
D gene: .
CDR3 DNA: TGTGCCAGCAGACCACGGTGGGCCTCAGAGACCCAGTACTTC
CDR3 protein: CASRPRWASETQYF

J gene: TRBJ1-5
clone size: .
V gene: TRBV6-4
CDR3 length: 21
D gene: .
CDR3 DNA: TGTGCCAGCAACTCCCGAGCGGGACGGATAGTCATGGACCTTAGCAGTCAGCCCCAGCATTTT
CDR3 protein: CASNSRAGRIVMDLSSQPQHF

J gene: TRBJ2-1
clone size: .
V gene: TRBV24-1
CDR3 length: 15
D gene: .
CDR3 DNA: TGTGCCACCAGTGATCCCTCGCGCAGGGTCAATAAGCAGTTCTTC
CDR3 protein: CATSDPSRRVNKQFF

J gene: TRBJ2-3
clone size: .
V gene: TRBV28
CDR3 length: 17
D gene: TRBD2
CDR3 DNA: TGTGCCAGCAGTCCGTACAGCGGGGACTTTCACACAGATACGCAGTATTTT
CDR3 protein: CASSPYSGDFHTDTQYF

J gene: TRBJ2-5
clone size: .
V gene: TRBV7-8
CDR3 length: 13
D gene: TRBD1
CDR3 DNA: TGTGCCAGCAGCTGGGCCGAGGGGGCGACCCAGTACTTC
CDR3 protein: CASSWAEGATQYF

J gene: TRBJ2-4
clone size: few
V gene: TRBV7-2
CDR3 length: 14
D gene: TRBD2
CDR3 DNA: TGTGCCAGCAGCTCCACCGCGGGGGGAAACATTCAGTACTTC
CDR3 protein: CASSSTAGGNIQYF

J gene: TRBJ2-6
clone size: .
V gene: TRBV7-9
CDR3 length: 17
D gene: TRBD1
CDR3 DNA: TGTGCCAGCAGTTCTTGGACAGGGCCCTCTGGGGCCAACGTCCTGACTTTC
CDR3 protein: CASSSWTGPSGANVLTF

J gene: TRBJ2-5
clone size: few
V gene: TRBV6-1
CDR3 length: 13
D gene: .
CDR3 DNA: TGTGCCAGCAGTAAGGGATTGACAGAGGGCCAGTACTTC
CDR3 protein: CASSKGLTEGQYF

J gene: TRBJ2-5
clone size: few
V gene: TRBV25-1
CDR3 length: 15
D gene: .
CDR3 DNA: TGTGCCAGCAGTGAATCGAGGACCCCTTTGGAGACCCAGTACTTC
CDR3 protein: CASSESRTPLETQYF

J gene: TRBJ1-6
clone size: .
V gene: TRBV9
CDR3 length: 16
D gene: .
CDR3 DNA: TGTGCCAGCAGCGACCGTTCATCCCTTTATAATTCACCCCTCCACTTT
CDR3 protein: CASSDRSSLYNSPLHF